The 32 T cell receptor beta chains reported below all come from one sample, sequenced in a study of T cells in Graves' hyperthyroidism and ophthalmopathy. Amplification yielded TCR beta CDR3 regions, with RNA transcripts as the source. The HTBI primer set served for first-round RT-PCR of the TCR CDR3. TCRdb redid the calling of the multiplex PCR reads with MiXCR, one entry per CDR3 protein. The data show about 180,000 distinct CDR3 sequences, more than 15% seen once. Sequenced: blood. These receptors all come from a woman aged 45-65 years with Graves' hyperthyroidism.

Many counts were recorded for this clonotype. This chain joins TRBV28 and TRBJ2-5; 9 nucleotides match TRBD2. V shed 1 base and J 2 bases; nucleotides not matched to a gene: 8. Germline CDR1 and CDR2: MDHEN and SYDVKM. This CDR3 comprises 17 residues. The CDR3 spells CASSLSEFSGGQETQYF. Written as DNA, the CDR3 is TGTGCCAGCAGTTTATCCGAGTTTAGCGGGGGACAAGAGACCCAGTACTTC.

In the case of this clonotype: This sequence may be a read error, since a much larger clone differs from it by one base. The chain combines TRBV5-1 with TRBJ2-3, with 9 bases aligning to TRBD1. The germline V gene has CDR1 SGHRS and CDR2 YFSETQ. The CDR3 has 15 residues. The CDR3 nucleotides are TGCGCCAGCAGCCCAGGACAGGGGCCCATAGATACGCGGTATTTT. This encodes CASSPGQGPIDTRYF.

In this sample, this clonotype turned up many times. This rearrangement joins TRBV7-9 to TRBJ1-2; 8 nucleotides line up with TRBD1. The V gene end was trimmed by 4 bases and the J gene end by 4 bases; junction bases not matched to a gene: 5. This CDR3 has 14 residues. CDR1 and CDR2 (germline): SEHNR, FQNEAQ (reference sequence). CDR3 sequence (DNA): TGTGCCAGCAGCTCTGACAGGGGCGGCTATGGCTACACCTTC. Protein product: CASSSDRGGYGYTF.

This clonotype has a count of ten or more. The gene calls are TRBV7-2 and TRBJ2-7; 10 positions agree with TRBD2. V was pared by 5 bases and J by 4 bases, with 5 bases of the junction left unmatched. The germline V gene encodes CDR1 SGHTA and CDR2 FQGNSA. This CDR3 is built from 14 residues. CDR3 region: CASSPSSGGYEQYF. CDR3 nucleotides: TGTGCCAGCAGCCCTTCTAGCGGGGGATACGAGCAGTACTTC.

The chain employs TRBV4-2 and TRBJ1-5; 7 bases fit TRBD1. In germline, CDR1 is LGHNA, CDR2 YNFKEQ. J gave up 1 base and V 1 base, and 7 bases lay outside the gene matches. The CDR3 runs 17 residues. The CDR3 DNA is TGTGCCAGCAGCCAAGCCGAGGAGGGGGCGAGCAATCAGCCCCAGCATTTT. The encoded protein is CASSQAEEGASNQPQHF.

This clonotype has a count of ten or more. The rearrangement links TRBV6-1 to TRBJ1-2; TRBD1 agrees at 8 bases. Germline CDR1 MNHNS, CDR2 SASEGT. V was pared by 4 bases and J by 7 bases, with 11 bases of the junction left unmatched. The CDR3 contains 15 residues. The CDR3 DNA follows: TGTGCCAGCAGTGGAACGGACAGGGTAGTAGTTGGCTACACCTTC. It is translated as CASSGTDRVVVGYTF.

This chain uses TRBV28 with TRBJ1-5, with 8 bases aligning to TRBD1. This CDR3 comprises 16 residues. Germline loops: CDR1 MDHEN, CDR2 SYDVKM. Trimming at V came to 6 bases and at J to 4 bases, leaving 11 bases not matched to a gene. The CDR3 protein is CASSSVWDRRNQPQHF. The CDR3 DNA reads TGTGCCAGCAGCTCCGTTTGGGACAGGAGAAATCAGCCCCAGCATTTT.

This clonotype was seen many times. The chain links TRBV24-1 to TRBJ2-2; 10 bases map to TRBD1. Trimming took 2 bases from V and 5 from J; bases not matched to a gene: 4. Germline V lookup: CDR1 KGHDR, CDR2 SFDVKD. This CDR3 has 16 amino acids. As DNA, the CDR3 is TGTGCCACCAGTGATTGGACAGGGGGATATACCGGGGAGCTGTTTTTT. This codes for CATSDWTGGYTGELFF.

This clonotype was observed many times. The CDR3 region has the DNA TGTGCCAGCAGCCGCCATGGGGCTAGAAGCAATCAGCCCCAGCATTTT. It codes for CASSRHGARSNQPQHF. The chain has TRBV28 and TRBJ1-5, with D perhaps TRBD1 (5 bases). Germline CDR1 is MDHEN and CDR2 is SYDVKM. The CDR3 length is 16 residues. V shed 6 bases and J shed 1 base, with 16 bases lying between them.

A word on this clonotype: A much more abundant neighbour one base away suggests this may be a read error. V is TRBV9 and J is TRBJ1-3; D is uncertain. The CDR3 has 15 amino acids. V shed 0 bases and J shed 8 bases, with 15 bases lying between them. Germline loops: CDR1 SGDLS, CDR2 YYNGEE. In DNA, the CDR3 is TGTGCCAGCAGCGTAGGGCCCGAAAACGGAGACACCATATATTTT. Translated: CASSVGPENGDTIYF.

V and J are TRBV5-1 and TRBJ2-5, with 10 nucleotides matching TRBD1. This CDR3 region has 14 residues. J lost 4 bases, V lost 4 bases, and 4 bases had no gene match. Germline V CDR1 and CDR2: SGHRS, YFSETQ. CDR3 coding DNA: TGCGCCAGCAGCCCGGGACAGGGGCGAGAGACCCAGTACTTC. Protein: CASSPGQGRETQYF. Looking up the rest from reference TRBV5-1 and TRBJ2-5 gives the full variable domain: KAGVTQTPRYLIKTRGQQVTLSCSPISGHRSVSWYQQTPGQGLQFLFEYFSETQRNKGNFPGRFSGRQFSNSRSEMNVSTLELGDSALYLCASSPGQGRETQYFGPGTRLLVL.

Ten or more counts support this clonotype. The chain is built from TRBV9 and TRBJ2-7; D is tentatively TRBD1 or TRBD2 (5 bases each). Germline CDR1 is SGDLS and CDR2 is YYNGEE. CDR3 length equals 15 residues. V lost 0 bases and J 0 bases, leaving 10 bases between the germline ends. CDR3 in DNA: TGTGCCAGCAGCGTAGGACAGACTACCTCCTACGAGCAGTACTTC. This translates into CASSVGQTTSYEQYF.

This clonotype was observed at least ten times. The rearrangement joins TRBV20-1 to TRBJ2-3; no firm D call. This CDR3 spans 14 amino acids. Germline V CDR1 and CDR2: DFQATT, SNEGSKA (reference sequence). V lost 1 base and J lost 0, with 8 bases in between. The CDR3 DNA follows: TGCAGTGCTAGAGGCAGCGCTAGCACAGATACGCAGTATTTT. Translated: CSARGSASTDTQYF.

This clonotype was seen repeatedly, ten times or more. The chain carries TRBV20-1 and TRBJ2-1, with 7 bases fitting TRBD1. The germline V gene has CDR1 DFQATT and CDR2 SNEGSKA (reference sequence). The CDR3 covers 14 residues. V lost 2 bases and J lost 5; bases outside the gene matches: 6. The CDR3 is CSARLGTADNEQFF. In DNA form, the CDR3 reads TGCAGTGCTAGATTGGGGACAGCCGACAATGAGCAGTTCTTC.

There are many counts of this clonotype. CDR3 region: CASSMGPGNTEAFF. For the CDR3, the DNA is TGTGCCAGTAGTATGGGACCTGGGAACACTGAAGCTTTCTTT. The chain couples TRBV19 to TRBJ1-1; perhaps TRBD1 as D (5 bases). V lost 3 bases and J lost 1, with 9 bases in between. The CDR3 runs 14 residues. Germline CDR1 and CDR2: LNHDA and SQIVND (reference sequence).

This clonotype was seen ten or more times. This chain joins TRBV2 and TRBJ1-2, with 7 bases that match TRBD1. CDR3 length equals 14 residues. The junction had 10 bases not matched to a gene; V was cut back by 6 bases and J by 6 bases. Looked up from germline, CDR1 is SNHLY and CDR2 is FYNNEI. The CDR3 DNA reads TGTGCCAGCAGCCAGGACAGGCTCAGAGATGGCTACACCTTC. Translating it yields CASSQDRLRDGYTF.

This clonotype was counted between two and nine times. The chain employs TRBV6-1 and TRBJ1-6; 12 bases map to TRBD1. This CDR3 spans 16 amino acids. Germline assignment: CDR1 MNHNS and CDR2 SASEGT. The V and J ends lost 6 bases and 7 bases, in that order; junction bases with no gene match: 7. The CDR3 DNA is TGTGCCAGCAGGAGAGGGGACAGGGGGCAAAATTCACCCCTCCACTTT. Amino acid sequence: CASRRGDRGQNSPLHF.

The rearrangement uses TRBV28 and TRBJ2-5; 8 bases line up with TRBD1. Per germline, CDR1 MDHEN and CDR2 SYDVKM. The CDR3 covers 13 residues. With 9 bases clipped from V and 6 bases from J, the junction kept 9 bases outside the gene matches. The CDR3 protein is CASGQGKWKTQYF. The DNA of the CDR3 is TGTGCCAGTGGACAGGGCAAATGGAAGACCCAGTACTTC. Together with reference TRBV28 and TRBJ2-5, the CDR3 gives the full variable domain: DVKVTQSSRYLVKRTGEKVFLECVQDMDHENMFWYRQDPGLGLRLIYFSYDVKMKEKGDIPEGYSVSREKKERFSLILESASTNQTSMYLCASGQGKWKTQYFGPGTRLLVL.

This clonotype was recorded many times. The chain couples TRBV7-2 to TRBJ1-5; 9 nucleotides align to TRBD1. The germline gives CDR1 SGHTA, CDR2 FQGNSA. CDR3 length: 13 amino acids. J lost 7 bases, V lost 4 bases, and 2 bases had no gene match. CDR3 in DNA: TGTGCCAGCAGCTCGGACAGGGGCCAGCCCCAGCATTTT. Its protein is CASSSDRGQPQHF.

The genes are TRBV5-8 and TRBJ1-1, with a tentative D call TRBD1 (5 bases). This CDR3 is 13 amino acids long. Looked up from germline, CDR1 is SGHTS and CDR2 is YDEGEE. Trimming removed 10 bases from V and 1 base from J, with 14 bases in between. The chain's CDR3 is CALPSGRNTEAFF. CDR3 in DNA: TGTGCCCTCCCGTCGGGACGGAACACTGAAGCTTTCTTT. The entire variable domain, with the rest obtained from reference TRBV5-8 and TRBJ1-1, is as follows: EAGVTQSPTHLIKTRGQQATLRCSPISGHTSVYWYQQALGLGLQFLLWYDEGEERNRGNFPPRFSGRQFPNYSSELNVNALELEDSALYLCALPSGRNTEAFFGQGTRLTVV.

The chain links TRBV2 to TRBJ2-2; D gene ambiguous. CDR1 and CDR2 from the germline V gene are SNHLY and FYNNEI. Deletions cut 1 base from V and 0 bases from J, with 6 bases between. This CDR3 comprises 15 residues. The CDR3 protein is CASSEEVANTGELFF. The CDR3, as DNA: TGTGCCAGCAGTGAAGAGGTTGCGAACACCGGGGAGCTGTTTTTT.

This clonotype was detected ten times or more. This chain uses TRBV14 with TRBJ2-7; the match to TRBD2 covers 8 bases. J gave up 6 bases and V 0 bases, and 7 bases lay outside the gene matches. Looked up from germline, CDR1 is SGHDN and CDR2 is FVKESK. This CDR3 region has 15 residues. CDR3 loop: CASSQDLAGGREQYF. CDR3 nucleotide sequence: TGTGCCAGCAGCCAAGATCTCGCGGGAGGTCGCGAGCAGTACTTC.

V and J are TRBV15 and TRBJ2-3; D is possibly TRBD2 (6 bases). In germline, CDR1 is LNHNV, CDR2 YYDKDF (reference sequence). Deletions cut 0 bases from V and 0 bases from J, with 19 bases between. The CDR3 spans 19 residues. The CDR3, as DNA: TGTGCCACCAGCAGAGATCTTCGCGGGATGGTGGAGAGCACAGATACGCAGTATTTT. Translating it yields CATSRDLRGMVESTDTQYF.

For this clonotype: A much larger clone is a single base away; this may be a read error. This chain connects TRBV7-3 to TRBJ2-1, with 15 bases lining up with TRBD2. With 5 bases clipped from V and 3 bases from J, the junction kept 8 bases outside the gene matches. CDR1 is SGHTA, CDR2 FQGTGA, per germline. The CDR3 covers 18 residues. The CDR3 protein is CASSQGLAGGPDYNEQFF. The DNA for the CDR3 is TGTGCCAGCAGCCAGGGACTAGCGGGGGGTCCCGACTACAATGAGCAGTTCTTC.

In regard to this clonotype: A much larger clone lies a single base off, so this may be a read error. This sequence joins TRBV6-9 and TRBJ2-6; D unresolved. CDR3 size: 16 residues. Trimming shortened V by 3 bases and J by 2 bases, and 11 bases separated the two germline ends. The V gene's germline CDR1 is MNHGY and CDR2 SVAAGI. CDR3 coding DNA: TGTGCCAGCAGTTACGCCGGCCCCCCTGGGGCCAACGTCCTGACTTTC. This gives the protein CASSYAGPPGANVLTF.

This clonotype showed up many times. The V and J genes are TRBV12-3 or TRBV12-4 and TRBJ1-2; D is unclear. With 11 bases removed from V and 3 bases from J, the gap between germline ends came to 10 bases. This CDR3 has 11 residues. The CDR3 protein is CASSAHYGYTF. In DNA, the CDR3 is TGTGCCTCTTCGGCCCACTATGGCTACACCTTC.

The gene calls are TRBV5-1 and TRBJ1-1; 8 bases line up with TRBD1. The ends lost 1 base at V and 1 base at J; junction bases unmatched: 6. The CDR3 spans 16 residues. From germline, CDR1 is SGHRS and CDR2 YFSETQ. This CDR3 reads CASSLRQGAGNTEAFF. CDR3 in DNA: TGCGCCAGCAGCTTGAGGCAGGGGGCTGGGAACACTGAAGCTTTCTTT.

This clonotype was detected many times. The chain links TRBV29-1 to TRBJ2-7, with 8 positions matching TRBD2. The CDR3 runs to 12 residues. Germline V gives CDR1 SQVTM, CDR2 ANQGSEA. V gave up 6 bases and J gave up 6 bases; unmatched junction bases: 7. CDR3 in amino acids: CSVESGGLEQYF. The CDR3 DNA follows: TGCAGCGTCGAAAGCGGGGGCCTCGAGCAGTACTTC.

This clonotype was detected ten times or more. The chain couples TRBV3-1 to TRBJ1-4, with TRBD1 as a possible D gene (5 bases). This CDR3 contains 14 residues. Trimming removed 1 base from V and 8 bases from J, with 11 bases in between. Germline V gene data show CDR1 as LGHDT and CDR2 as YNNKEL (reference sequence). CDR3 amino acids: CASSQGPGKEKLFF. CDR3 nucleotides: TGTGCCAGCAGCCAAGGACCAGGGAAGGAAAAACTGTTTTTT. The full variable domain, its missing parts supplied by reference TRBV3-1 and TRBJ1-4, is DTAVSQTPKYLVTQMGNDKSIKCEQNLGHDTMYWYKQDSKKFLKIMFSYNNKELIINETVPNRFSPKSPDKAHLNLHINSLELGDSAVYFCASSQGPGKEKLFFGSGTQLSVL.

As DNA, the CDR3 is TGTGCCAGCAGCCAACAGGGTGGTCAGCCCCAGCATTTT. This codes for CASSQQGGQPQHF. This chain uses TRBV5-8 with TRBJ1-5; D perhaps matches TRBD1 (6 bases). Germline CDR1 reads SGHTS; CDR2 reads YDEGEE. V was clipped by 4 bases and J by 6 bases, with 11 bases between them. The CDR3 is 13 amino acids.

This clonotype showed up many times. J is TRBJ2-1 and V is TRBV9; the D gene could be TRBD1 or TRBD2 (5 bases each). CDR1 and CDR2 (germline): SGDLS, YYNGEE. Trimming removed 3 bases from V and 0 bases from J, with 10 bases in between. CDR3 length: 15 amino acids. DNA of the CDR3: TGTGCCAGCAGCGCCGGGACCAGCTCCTACAATGAGCAGTTCTTC. It codes for CASSAGTSSYNEQFF.

The chain is built from TRBV7-3 and TRBJ2-7, with a weak D call TRBD2 (6 bases). The germline V and J ends were trimmed by 5 bases and 6 bases, with 17 bases remaining between them. This CDR3 has 14 amino acids. Germline V gives CDR1 SGHTA, CDR2 FQGTGA. CDR3: CASSLRDWGIEQYF. The CDR3 coding sequence is TGTGCCAGCAGCCTCCGGGACTGGGGTATCGAGCAGTACTTC.